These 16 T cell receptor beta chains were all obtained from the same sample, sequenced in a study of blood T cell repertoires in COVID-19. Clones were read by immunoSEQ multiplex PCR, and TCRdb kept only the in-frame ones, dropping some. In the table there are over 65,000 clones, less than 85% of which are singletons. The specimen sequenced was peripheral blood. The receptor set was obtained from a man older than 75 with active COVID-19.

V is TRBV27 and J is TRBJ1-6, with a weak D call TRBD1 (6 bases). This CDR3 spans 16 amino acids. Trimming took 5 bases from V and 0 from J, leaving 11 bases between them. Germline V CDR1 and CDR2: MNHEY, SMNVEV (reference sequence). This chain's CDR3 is CASSKTGSSYNSPLHF. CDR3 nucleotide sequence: TGTGCCAGCAGTAAAACAGGGAGCTCCTATAATTCACCCCTCCACTTT.

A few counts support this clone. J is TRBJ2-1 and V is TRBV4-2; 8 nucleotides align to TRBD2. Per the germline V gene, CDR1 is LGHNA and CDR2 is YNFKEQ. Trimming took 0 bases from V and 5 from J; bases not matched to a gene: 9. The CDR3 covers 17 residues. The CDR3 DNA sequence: TGTGCCAGCAGCCAAGATGAAATCAGCGGGGGTCACAATGAGCAGTTCTTC. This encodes CASSQDEISGGHNEQFF.

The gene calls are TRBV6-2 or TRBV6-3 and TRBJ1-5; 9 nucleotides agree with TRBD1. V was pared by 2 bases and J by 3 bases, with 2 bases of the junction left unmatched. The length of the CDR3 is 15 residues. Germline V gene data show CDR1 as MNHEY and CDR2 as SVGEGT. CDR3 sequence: CASSYRTGDNQPQHF. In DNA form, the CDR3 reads TGTGCCAGCAGTTACAGGACAGGGGACAATCAGCCCCAGCATTTT.

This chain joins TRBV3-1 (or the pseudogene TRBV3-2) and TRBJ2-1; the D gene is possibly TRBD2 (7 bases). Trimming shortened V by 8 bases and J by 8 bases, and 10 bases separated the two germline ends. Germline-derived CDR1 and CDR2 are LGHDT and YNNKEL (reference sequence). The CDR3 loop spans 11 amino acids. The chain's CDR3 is CASRGAYEQFF. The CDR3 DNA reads TGTGCCAGCCGGGGGGCCTATGAGCAGTTCTTC.

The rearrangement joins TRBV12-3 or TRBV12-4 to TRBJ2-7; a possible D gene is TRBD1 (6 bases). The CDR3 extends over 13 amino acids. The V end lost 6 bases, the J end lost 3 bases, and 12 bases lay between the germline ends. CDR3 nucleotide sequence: TGTGCCAGCAGCCCACAGGGAAACTACGAGCAGTACTTC. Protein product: CASSPQGNYEQYF.

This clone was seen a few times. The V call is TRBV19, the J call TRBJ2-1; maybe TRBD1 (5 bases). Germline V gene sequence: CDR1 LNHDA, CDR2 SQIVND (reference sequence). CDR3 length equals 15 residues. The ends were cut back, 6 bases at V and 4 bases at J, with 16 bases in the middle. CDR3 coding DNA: TGTGCCAGTAGAAAGGGGTTTGCAGATTACAATGAGCAGTTCTTC. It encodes CASRKGFADYNEQFF. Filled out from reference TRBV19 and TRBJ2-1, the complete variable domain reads DGGITQSPKYLFRKEGQNVTLSCEQNLNHDAMYWYRQDPGQGLRLIYYSQIVNDFQKGDIAEGYSVSREKKESFPLTVTSAQKNPTAFYLCASRKGFADYNEQFFGPGTRLTVL.

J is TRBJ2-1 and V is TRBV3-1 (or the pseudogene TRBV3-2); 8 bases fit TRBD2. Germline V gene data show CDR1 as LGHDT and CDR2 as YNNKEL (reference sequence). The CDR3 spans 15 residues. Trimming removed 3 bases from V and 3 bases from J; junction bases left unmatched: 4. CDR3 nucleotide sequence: TGTGCCAGCAGCCATATCGGGACTAGCTACAATGAGCAGTTCTTC. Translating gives CASSHIGTSYNEQFF.

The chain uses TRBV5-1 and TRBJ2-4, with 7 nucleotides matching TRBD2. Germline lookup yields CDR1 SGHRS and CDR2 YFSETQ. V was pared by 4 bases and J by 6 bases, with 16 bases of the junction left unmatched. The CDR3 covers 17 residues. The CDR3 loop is CASSAEIAGRLRNIQYF. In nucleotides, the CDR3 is TGCGCCAGCAGCGCCGAGATAGCGGGCCGACTTCGAAACATTCAGTACTTC.

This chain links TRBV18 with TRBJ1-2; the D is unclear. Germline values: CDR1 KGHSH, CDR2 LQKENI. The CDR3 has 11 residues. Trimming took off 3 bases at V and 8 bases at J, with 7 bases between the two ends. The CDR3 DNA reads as TGTGCCAGCTCACCGGACTTCGGCTACACCTTC. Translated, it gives CASSPDFGYTF.

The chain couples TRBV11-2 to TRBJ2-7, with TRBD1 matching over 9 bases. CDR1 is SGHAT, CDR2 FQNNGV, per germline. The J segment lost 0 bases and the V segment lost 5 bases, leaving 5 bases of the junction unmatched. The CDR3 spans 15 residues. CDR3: CASSETGGTSYEQYF. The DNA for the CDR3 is TGTGCCAGCAGCGAGACAGGGGGTACCTCCTACGAGCAGTACTTC.

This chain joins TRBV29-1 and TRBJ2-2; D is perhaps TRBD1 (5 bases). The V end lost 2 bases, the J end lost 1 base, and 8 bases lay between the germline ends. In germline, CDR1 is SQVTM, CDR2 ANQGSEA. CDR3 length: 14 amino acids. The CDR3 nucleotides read TGCAGCGTTGAAAGGGGTAGGAACACCGGGGAGCTGTTTTTT. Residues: CSVERGRNTGELFF.

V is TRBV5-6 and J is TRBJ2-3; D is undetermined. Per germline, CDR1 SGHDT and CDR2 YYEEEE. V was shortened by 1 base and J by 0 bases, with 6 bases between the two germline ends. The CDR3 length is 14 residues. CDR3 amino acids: CASSLSVSTDTQYF. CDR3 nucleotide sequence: TGTGCCAGCAGCTTGTCGGTCAGCACAGATACGCAGTATTTT.

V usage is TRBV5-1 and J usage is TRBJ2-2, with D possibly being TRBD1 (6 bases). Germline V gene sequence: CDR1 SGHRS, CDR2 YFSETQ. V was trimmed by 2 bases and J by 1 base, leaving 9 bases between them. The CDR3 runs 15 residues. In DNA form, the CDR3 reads TGCGCCAGCAGCTTAACAGGGAAGAACACCGGGGAGCTGTTTTTT. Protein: CASSLTGKNTGELFF. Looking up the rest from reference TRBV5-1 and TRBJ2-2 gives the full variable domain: KAGVTQTPRYLIKTRGQQVTLSCSPISGHRSVSWYQQTPGQGLQFLFEYFSETQRNKGNFPGRFSGRQFSNSRSEMNVSTLELGDSALYLCASSLTGKNTGELFFGEGSRLTVL.

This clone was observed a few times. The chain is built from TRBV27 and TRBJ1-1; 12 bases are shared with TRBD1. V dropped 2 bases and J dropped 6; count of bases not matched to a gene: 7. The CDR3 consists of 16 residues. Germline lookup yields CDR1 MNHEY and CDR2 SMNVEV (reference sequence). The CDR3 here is CASSLLGQGARAEAFF. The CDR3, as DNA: TGTGCCAGCAGTTTACTGGGACAGGGGGCGAGGGCTGAAGCTTTCTTT.

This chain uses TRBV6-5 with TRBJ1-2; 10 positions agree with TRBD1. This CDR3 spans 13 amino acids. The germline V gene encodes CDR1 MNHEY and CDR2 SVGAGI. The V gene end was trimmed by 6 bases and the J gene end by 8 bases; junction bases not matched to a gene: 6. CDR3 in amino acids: CASRGTGVYGYTF. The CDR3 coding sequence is TGTGCCAGCAGGGGGACAGGGGTCTACGGCTACACCTTC.

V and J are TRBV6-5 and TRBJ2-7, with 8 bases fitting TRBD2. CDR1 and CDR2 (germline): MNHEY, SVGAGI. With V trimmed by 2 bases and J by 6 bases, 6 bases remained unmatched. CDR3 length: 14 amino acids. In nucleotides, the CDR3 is TGTGCCAGCAGTTACGGCCGACGGGGGGGCGAGCAGTACTTC. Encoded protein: CASSYGRRGGEQYF.